The present T cell receptor (beta chain) was sequenced within a study of shared T cell receptors in the human thymus. Sequencing was performed with immunoSEQ multiplex PCR; in TCRdb, only in-frame clones are kept and a portion is missing. The sample lists hundreds of thousands of clones; about 89% were seen once. The CDR3 is made up of 13 amino acids. V was cut by 5 bases and J by 11 bases, with 18 bases left in between. Germline assignment: CDR1 SGHAT and CDR2 FQNNGV. This clone was seen once. These same records also appear under a second study, on human thymus T cells.

This chain joins TRBV11-2 and TRBJ1-1; the D is unclear. Sequenced input: thymocytes. The TCR was taken from a boy in the first two years of life with a congenital heart defect. In DNA, the CDR3 is TGTGCCAGCAGCGGGCGATCTGTAGCGGATGCTTTCTTT. Its translation: CASSGRSVADAFF. Supplemented by reference TRBV11-2 and TRBJ1-1, the full variable domain reads EAGVAQSPRYKIIEKRQSVAFWCNPISGHATLYWYQQILGQGPKLLIQFQNNGVVDDSQLPKDRFSAERLKGVDSTLKIQPAKLEDSAVYLCASSGRSVADAFFGQGTRLTVV.